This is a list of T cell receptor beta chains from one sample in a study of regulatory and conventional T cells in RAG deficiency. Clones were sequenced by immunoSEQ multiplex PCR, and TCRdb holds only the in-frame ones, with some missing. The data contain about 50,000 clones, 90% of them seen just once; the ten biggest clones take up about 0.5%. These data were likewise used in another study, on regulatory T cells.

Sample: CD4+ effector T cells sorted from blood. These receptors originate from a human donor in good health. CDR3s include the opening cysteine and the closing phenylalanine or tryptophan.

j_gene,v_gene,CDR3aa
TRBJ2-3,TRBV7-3,CASSLGRWDTDTQYF
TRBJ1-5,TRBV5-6,CASSLGTGGQPQHF
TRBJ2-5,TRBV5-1,CASSLQETQYF
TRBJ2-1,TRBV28,CASSLLASLAYNEQFF
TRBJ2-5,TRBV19,CASSIAPVRQETQYF
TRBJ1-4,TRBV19,CASSIQGSNEKLFF
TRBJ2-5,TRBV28,CASSQTGRETQYF
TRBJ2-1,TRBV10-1,CASSENLGDANNEQFF
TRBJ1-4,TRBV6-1,CASSERGGQTVLMMGKLFF
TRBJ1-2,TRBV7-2,CASSPDRVGYTF
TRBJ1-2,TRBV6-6,CASSYSEGYTF
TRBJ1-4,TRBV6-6,CASSYIVFEKLFF
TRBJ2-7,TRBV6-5,CASSADKGYEQYF
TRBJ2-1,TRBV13,CASSLEQGRSYNEQFF
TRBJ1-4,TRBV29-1,CSGRQGTATNEKLFF
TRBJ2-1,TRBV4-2,CASSRSTSGESYNEQFF
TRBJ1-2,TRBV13,CASSLRGRGYGYTF
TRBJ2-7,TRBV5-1,CASSLLAGESYEQYF
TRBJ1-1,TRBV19,CASTPGKGQGGYRGIEAFF
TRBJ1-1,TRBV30,CAWSVIWVSQMNTEAFF
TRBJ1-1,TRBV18,CASSPTTGGTEAFF
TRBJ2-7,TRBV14,CVSSQGLAGIYEQYF
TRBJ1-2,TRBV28,CASSSGGPDNYGYTF
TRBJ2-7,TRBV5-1,CASSLDVIYEQYF
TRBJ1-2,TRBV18,CASSPPGGPNYGYTF
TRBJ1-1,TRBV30,CAWRHASPGEAFF
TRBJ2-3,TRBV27,CASSFAGAGTDTQYF
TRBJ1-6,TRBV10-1,CASSRDRGNSPLHF
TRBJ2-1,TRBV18,CASSPPSSVNEQFF
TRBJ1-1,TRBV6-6,CASRRTGTEAFF
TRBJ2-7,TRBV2,CASRQAGGSSYEQYF
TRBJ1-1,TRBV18,CASSSRQGSTEAFF
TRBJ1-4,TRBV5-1,CATQPGLRYNEKLFF
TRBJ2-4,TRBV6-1,CASSDPDRSNEAKNIQYF
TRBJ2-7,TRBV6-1,CASSGTVPFYEQYF
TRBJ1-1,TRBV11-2,CASRYQEAEAFF
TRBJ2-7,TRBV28,CASLDHHSYEQYF
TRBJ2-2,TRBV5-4,CASSLGTGNPGELFF
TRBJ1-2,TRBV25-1,CASPGGGTPNYGYTF
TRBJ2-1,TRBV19,CASSRRPSGSYNEQFF
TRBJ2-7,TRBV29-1,CSVYSGTSYYEQYF
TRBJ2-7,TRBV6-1,CASSDRPTGLGYEQYF
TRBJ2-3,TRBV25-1,CASSEYQGNTDTQYF
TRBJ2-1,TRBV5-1,CASSLAEQGNEQFF
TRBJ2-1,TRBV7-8,CASSLRIAGGDNEQFF
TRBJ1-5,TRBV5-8,CASSLPAGATGQPQHF
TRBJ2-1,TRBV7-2,CASSLERLASYEQFF
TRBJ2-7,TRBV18,CASSPEQGGYEQYF
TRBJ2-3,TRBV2,CAGAGFGTSADTQYF
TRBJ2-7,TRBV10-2,CASSEDGYEQYF
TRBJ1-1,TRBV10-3,CAIRGDTEAFF
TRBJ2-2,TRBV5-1,CASTSLPGQGSTGELFF
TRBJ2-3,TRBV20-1,CSARGTDTQYF
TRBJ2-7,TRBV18,CASSPRDRGDEQYF
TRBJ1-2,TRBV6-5,CASSYGQIYGYTF